The 11 T cell receptor beta chains in this list originate from one sample, sequenced in a study of OX40 agonist ivuxolimab in advanced cancers. Data came from immunoSEQ multiplex PCR; TCRdb stores just in-frame clones and leaves some out. Seen here are approximately 54,000 clones, around nine tenths observed once, and the top ten hold 3.5% to 4.5%. The specimen was CD4+ or CD8+ T cells sorted from blood, collected in a trial of the OX40 agonist ivuxolimab. The receptors here all came from an adult with an advanced solid tumor such as melanoma, head and neck, liver or kidney cancer.

The rearrangement uses TRBV5-4 and TRBJ2-1; 8 bases fit TRBD2. Germline CDR1 and CDR2: SGHNT and YYREEE (reference sequence). This CDR3 has 15 amino acids. V was clipped by 4 bases and J by 7 bases; unmatched bases: 10. CDR3 in DNA: TGTGCCAGCAGCCCCAGTCCGGGAGGGATGAATGAGCAGTTCTTC. Protein product: CASSPSPGGMNEQFF.

The chain combines TRBV28 with TRBJ1-1; D not resolved. Germline CDR1 is MDHEN and CDR2 is SYDVKM. This CDR3 is 17 amino acids long. V lost 6 bases and J lost 0, with 20 bases in between. This CDR3 is CASSSGRTYQMNTEAFF. DNA for the CDR3: TGTGCCAGCAGCTCCGGACGGACCTACCAAATGAACACTGAAGCTTTCTTT.

This rearrangement joins TRBV7-3 to TRBJ2-2, with unresolved D. V lost 3 bases to trimming and J lost 4 bases, with 6 bases between them. Per germline, CDR1 SGHTA and CDR2 FQGTGA. The CDR3 is 13 amino acids. CDR3 coding DNA: TGTGCCAGCAGCTTCGACTTCACCGGGGAGCTGTTTTTT. Protein product: CASSFDFTGELFF.

This rearrangement joins TRBV6-6 to TRBJ2-7, with TRBD1 as a possible D gene (6 bases). V was pared by 2 bases and J by 2 bases, with 10 bases between. The length of the CDR3 is 14 residues. Per the germline V gene, CDR1 is MNHNY and CDR2 is SVGAGI (reference sequence). Here the CDR3 DNA reads TGTGCCAGCAGTTACGGCAGGGGAGCCTACGAGCAGTACTTC. Translation gives CASSYGRGAYEQYF.

This clone was detected a few times. The gene calls are TRBV11-2 and TRBJ2-3, with no clear D. CDR1 and CDR2 from the germline V gene are SGHAT and FQNNGV. Trimming shortened V by 2 bases and J by 1 base, and 10 bases separated the two germline ends. The CDR3 sequence is 15 residues long. As DNA, the CDR3 is TGTGCCAGCAGCTTAATTGGGCAGCGCACAGATACGCAGTATTTT. It yields the protein CASSLIGQRTDTQYF.

The chain combines TRBV7-9 with TRBJ2-7, with D maybe TRBD2 (6 bases). Germline values: CDR1 SEHNR, CDR2 FQNEAQ (reference sequence). This CDR3 contains 16 residues. V shed 2 bases and J shed 1 base, with 15 bases lying between them. The CDR3 DNA follows: TGTGCCAGCAGCTTATTGTTGGGAGGTGGGTCCTACGAGCAGTACTTC. Translation: CASSLLLGGGSYEQYF. Complete variable domain (other parts from reference TRBV7-9 and TRBJ2-7): DTGVSQNPRHKITKRGQNVTFRCDPISEHNRLYWYRQTLGQGPEFLTYFQNEAQLEKSRLLSDRFSAERPKGSFSTLEIQRTEQGDSAMYLCASSLLLGGGSYEQYFGPGTRLTVT.

The CDR3 is CASSKTPFSNEKLFF. The CDR3 nucleotides read TGTGCCAGCAGCAAGACCCCTTTTTCTAATGAAAAACTGTTTTTT. V is TRBV9 and J is TRBJ1-4; D unclear. Per the germline V gene, CDR1 is SGDLS and CDR2 is YYNGEE. This CDR3 has 15 residues. Trimming removed 4 bases at V and 3 bases at J, with 13 bases between.

Turning to this clone: The same CDR3 is also encoded by other DNA sequences in this sample. V usage is TRBV7-8 and J usage is TRBJ1-5, with a tentative D call TRBD1 (5 bases). Between the trimmed V and J ends, which lost 8 bases and 0 bases, there was a span of 14 bases. The CDR3 covers 15 residues. Per the germline V gene, CDR1 is SGHVS and CDR2 is FQNEAQ. For the CDR3, the DNA is TGTGCCAGCTCCTTAGGGGACTTTAGCAATCAGCCCCAGCATTTT. It specifies CASSLGDFSNQPQHF.

The rearrangement uses TRBV5-1 and TRBJ2-3; 9 nucleotides align to TRBD1. This CDR3 has 16 amino acids. The V segment lost 0 bases and the J segment 3 bases; nucleotides outside the gene matches: 5. Germline V CDR1 and CDR2: SGHRS, YFSETQ. CDR3 sequence (DNA): TGCGCCAGCAGCTTGGCCGGACAGGGGAAGACAGATACGCAGTATTTT. Translation gives CASSLAGQGKTDTQYF.

The V and J genes are TRBV30 and TRBJ1-6; the match to TRBD1 covers 9 bases. After removal of 1 base from V and 9 bases from J, the junction contained 4 bases not matched to a gene. Germline V gene data show CDR1 as GTSNPN and CDR2 as SVGIG (reference sequence). CDR3 size: 14 residues. The CDR3 DNA sequence: TGTGCCTGGAGTGGTGGACAGGGGATTTCACCCCTCCACTTT. It is translated as CAWSGGQGISPLHF.

The chain carries TRBV2 and TRBJ2-3; 8 bases fit TRBD2. This CDR3 is 14 amino acids long. CDR1 and CDR2 from the germline V gene are SNHLY and FYNNEI. Losses at the gene ends were 6 bases for V and 2 bases for J; bases not matched to a gene: 4. The CDR3 region is CASRPTSATDTQYF. CDR3 bases: TGTGCCAGCAGACCGACTAGCGCCACAGATACGCAGTATTTT.